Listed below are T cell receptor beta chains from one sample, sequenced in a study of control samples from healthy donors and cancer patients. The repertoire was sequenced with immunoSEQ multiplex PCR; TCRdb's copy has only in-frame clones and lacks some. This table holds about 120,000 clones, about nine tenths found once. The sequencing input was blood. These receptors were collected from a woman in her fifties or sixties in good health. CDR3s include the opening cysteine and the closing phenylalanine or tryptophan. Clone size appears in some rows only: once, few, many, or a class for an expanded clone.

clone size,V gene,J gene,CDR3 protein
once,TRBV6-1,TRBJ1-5,CASSESSNQPQHF
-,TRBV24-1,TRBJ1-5,CATSEAGLPQHF
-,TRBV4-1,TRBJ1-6,CASSQKRPKGRSDSPLHF
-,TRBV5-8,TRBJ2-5,CASSPMRLAIQETQYF
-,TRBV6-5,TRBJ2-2,CASSYSWGAGELFF
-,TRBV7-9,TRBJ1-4,CASSSRGATNEKLFF
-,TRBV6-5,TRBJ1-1,CASSSPRVGTEAFF
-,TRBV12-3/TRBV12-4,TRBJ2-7,CASSPSYEQYF
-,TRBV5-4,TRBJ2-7,CASSLALEGRGSYEQYF
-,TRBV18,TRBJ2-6,CASSAGLAGSGANVLTF
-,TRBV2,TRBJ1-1,CASSIWNTEAFF
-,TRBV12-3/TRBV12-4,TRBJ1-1,CASSADRAAEAFF
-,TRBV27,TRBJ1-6,CASSSGTGISPLHF
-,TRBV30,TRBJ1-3,CAWSGGGDLGNTIYF
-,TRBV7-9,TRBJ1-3,CASSFTQGSGNTIYF
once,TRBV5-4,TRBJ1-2,CASSSVRGDYGYTF
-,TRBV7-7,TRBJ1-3,CASSLGQGGAGNTIYF
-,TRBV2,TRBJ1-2,CASKGWARGYTF
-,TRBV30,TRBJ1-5,CAWSTSGGQPQHF
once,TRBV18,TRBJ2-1,CASSGRTSEGEQFF
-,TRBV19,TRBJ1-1,CASSIDPRAGTEAFF
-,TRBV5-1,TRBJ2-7,CASSQIQGSEQYF
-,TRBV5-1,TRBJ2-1,CASSRLANNEQFF
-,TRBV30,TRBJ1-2,CAWSPQEYYGYTF
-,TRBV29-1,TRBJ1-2,CSVEEAGTEGYTF
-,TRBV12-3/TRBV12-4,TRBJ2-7,CASSSQIPPEQYF
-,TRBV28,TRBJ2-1,CASSFTGGDYNEQFF
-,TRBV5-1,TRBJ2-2,CASSPGLASTGELFF
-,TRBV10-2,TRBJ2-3,CASSERPTVAIDTQYF
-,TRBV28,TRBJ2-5,CASRAGRRETQYF
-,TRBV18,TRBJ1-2,CASSPKGVRGSDYGYTF
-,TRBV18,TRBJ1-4,CASSLSWTTNEKLFF
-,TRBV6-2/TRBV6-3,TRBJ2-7,CASSYLLAGIDEQYF
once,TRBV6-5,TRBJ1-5,CASSYSGTLRQPQHF
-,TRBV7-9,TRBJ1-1,CASSQGVSGTEAFF
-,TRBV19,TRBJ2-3,CASSMYHADTQYF
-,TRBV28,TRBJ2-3,CASSYRQASTDTQYF
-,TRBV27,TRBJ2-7,CASSLLTGNTYEQYF
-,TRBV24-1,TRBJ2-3,CATSESGGITDTQYF
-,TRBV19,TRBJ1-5,CASSRDGRTGQPQHF
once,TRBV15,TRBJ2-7,CATSGDRGSYEQYF
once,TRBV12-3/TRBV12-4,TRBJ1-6,CASSLELGSPLHF
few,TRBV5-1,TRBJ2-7,CASSQTRDYTLEQYF
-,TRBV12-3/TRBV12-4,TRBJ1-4,CASSTLANEKLFF
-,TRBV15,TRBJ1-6,CATSREVVSSYNSPLHF
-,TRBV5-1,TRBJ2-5,CASSLLVTETQYF
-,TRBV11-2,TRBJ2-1,CASSVPGQYEQFF